Sequencing of this TCR beta chain was carried out in a study of T cells after yellow fever vaccination. Production of TCR cDNA was by 5'RACE template switching, which also added a universal primer site and UMIs. A single record per CDR3 protein comes from TCRdb applying MiXCR to the 5' RACE reads. The data contain hundreds of thousands of distinct CDR3 sequences, over 9% of them singletons. Germline lookup yields CDR1 MNHEY and CDR2 SVGAGI. Trimming left V 6 bases short and J 1 base short, with 10 bases between. This CDR3 has 14 amino acids. This clonotype has a handful of counts. Its target is not known. Study-wide results and caveats: FACS-sorted repertoires could contain abundant clonotypes contaminating from the bulk population. Most primary-vaccination clones recurred post-booster (roughly 96% CD4, 88% CD8). The secondary T-cell response peaked on day 5, not day 15, but was weaker.

This sequence originates from a man aged 30 to 39 who received the YFV17D yellow fever vaccine. This chain links TRBV6-5 with TRBJ2-1; D is ambiguous. Sequenced material: PBMCs, taken on the day of the yellow fever booster vaccination. DNA for the CDR3: TGTGCCAGCAGCGGCGGTTATTCCTACAATGAGCAGTTCTTC. It yields the protein CASSGGYSYNEQFF.